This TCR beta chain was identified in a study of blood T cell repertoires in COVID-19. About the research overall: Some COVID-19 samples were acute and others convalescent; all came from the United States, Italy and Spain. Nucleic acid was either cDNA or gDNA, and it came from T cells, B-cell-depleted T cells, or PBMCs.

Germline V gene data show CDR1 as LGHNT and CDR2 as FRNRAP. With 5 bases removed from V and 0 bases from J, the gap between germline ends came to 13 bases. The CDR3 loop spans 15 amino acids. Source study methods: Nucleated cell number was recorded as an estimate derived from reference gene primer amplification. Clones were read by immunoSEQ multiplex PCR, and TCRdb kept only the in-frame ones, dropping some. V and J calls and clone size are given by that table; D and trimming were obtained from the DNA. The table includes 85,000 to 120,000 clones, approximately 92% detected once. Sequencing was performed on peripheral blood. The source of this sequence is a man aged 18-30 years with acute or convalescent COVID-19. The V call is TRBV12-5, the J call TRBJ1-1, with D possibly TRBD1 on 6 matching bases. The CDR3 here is CASGPGTTMNTEAFF. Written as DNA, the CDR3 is TGTGCTAGTGGTCCCGGGACAACTATGAACACTGAAGCTTTCTTT.